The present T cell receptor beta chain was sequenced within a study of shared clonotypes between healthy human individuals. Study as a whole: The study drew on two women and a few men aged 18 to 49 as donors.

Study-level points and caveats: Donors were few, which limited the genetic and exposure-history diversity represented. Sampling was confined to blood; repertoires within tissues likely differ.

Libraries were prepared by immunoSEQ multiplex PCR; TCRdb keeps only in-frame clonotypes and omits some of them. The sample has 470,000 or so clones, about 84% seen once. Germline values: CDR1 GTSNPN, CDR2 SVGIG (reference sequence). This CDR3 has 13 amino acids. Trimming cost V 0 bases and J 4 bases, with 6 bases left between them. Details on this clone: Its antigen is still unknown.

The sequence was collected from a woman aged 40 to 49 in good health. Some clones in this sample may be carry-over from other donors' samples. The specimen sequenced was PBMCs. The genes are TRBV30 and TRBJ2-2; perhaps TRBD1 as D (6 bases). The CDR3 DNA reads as TGTGCCTGGAGTGTAGGGGGCACCGGGGAGCTGTTTTTT. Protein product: CAWSVGGTGELFF.